These T cell receptor beta chains were read from a single sample in a study of cytomegalovirus exposure and HLA in healthy donors. The method was immunoSEQ multiplex PCR; TCRdb's version includes in-frame clones alone and lacks a portion of them. The sample has more than 95,000 clones, 77% seen once. Sequenced material: PBMCs. Every receptor here comes from a man aged 45-65 years in good health and CMV-seropositive. CDR3s include the opening cysteine and the closing phenylalanine or tryptophan. Fields, in order: J gene, D gene, clone size, V gene, CDR3 protein, CDR3 DNA. D genes are given only for firm matches. Expanded clones get a size class; other rows say once, few or many, or leave the size out.

TRBJ1-4 TRBD1 . TRBV5-8 CASSTGQGGTTNEKLFF TGTGCCAGCAGCACGGGACAGGGGGGAACAACTAATGAAAAACTGTTTTTT
TRBJ2-2 TRBD2 . TRBV7-3 CATGGANTGELFF TGTGCCACCGGGGGGGCGAACACCGGGGAGCTGTTTTTT
TRBJ1-1 . few TRBV4-1 CASSQGGFGLNTEAFF TGCGCCAGCAGCCAGGGGGGATTTGGATTGAACACTGAAGCTTTCTTT
TRBJ2-2 . . TRBV11-2 CASTLRGESNTGELFF TGTGCCAGCACCCTCAGGGGGGAATCGAACACCGGGGAGCTGTTTTTT
TRBJ2-1 TRBD2 . TRBV5-1 CASSFSGLAGGPNEQFF TGCGCCAGCAGCTTCTCGGGGCTAGCGGGAGGGCCGAATGAGCAGTTCTTC
TRBJ2-5 . once TRBV29-1 CSVVGDIQETQYF TGCAGCGTTGTAGGGGACATCCAAGAGACCCAGTACTTC
TRBJ2-1 TRBD1 . TRBV7-8 CASSPQGAKGYNEQFF TGTGCCAGCAGCCCACAGGGGGCGAAGGGCTACAATGAGCAGTTCTTC
TRBJ2-1 TRBD2 . TRBV7-2 CASSSLEVAAAGGQFF TGTGCCAGCAGCTCCTTGGAGGTAGCGGCCGCGGGGGGGCAGTTCTTC
TRBJ2-4 TRBD1 . TRBV5-6 CASSFRRTGKNIQYF TGTGCCAGCAGCTTTCGCCGGACAGGGAAAAACATTCAGTACTTC
TRBJ1-6 TRBD1 . TRBV28 CASSTGTGVGSYNSPLHF TGTGCCAGCAGCACCGGGACAGGGGTCGGCTCCTATAATTCACCCCTCCACTTT
TRBJ1-4 . . TRBV6-1 CASLGWTNEKLFF TGTGCCAGCCTCGGGTGGACTAATGAAAAACTGTTTTTT
TRBJ1-5 . once TRBV6-1 CASSASNQPQHF TGTGCCAGCAGCGCGTCCAATCAGCCCCAGCATTTT
TRBJ1-6 TRBD1 . TRBV19 CASHQGVALSPLHF TGTGCCAGTCATCAGGGGGTCGCTTTATCACCCCTCCACTTT